Listed here are 15 T cell receptor beta chains from one sample, sequenced in a study of vaccination and CD4 T cells after COVID-19. Antigen specificity for these receptors is unknown. Treatment described: roughly ten-day PBMC culture with coronavirus spike peptide pools or control peptides (ViraFEST assay). Researchers collected the unexposed donor's CD4+ T cells before the COVID-19 pandemic (2011-2018). With the Oncomine TCR Beta short-read assay, DNA from cultured CD4+ T cells was sequenced. TCRdb redid the calling of the PCR reads with MiXCR, one entry per CDR3 protein. The sample carries approximately 6,700 distinct CDR3 sequences, about half recorded once. The sequencing sample was made of CD4+ T cells from blood, cultured in vitro. These TCRs come from a human donor in good health.

This chain joins TRBV27 and TRBJ2-2; unclear D gene. V was clipped by 4 bases and J by 4 bases, with 10 bases between them. Germline loops: CDR1 MNHEY, CDR2 SMNVEV (reference sequence). The CDR3 covers 14 residues. Here the CDR3 reads CASSSNPSTGELFF. The CDR3 DNA reads TGTGCCAGCAGTTCAAACCCCAGCACCGGGGAGCTGTTTTTT.

V gene TRBV20-1 combines with J gene TRBJ2-1; 10 bases are a match to TRBD1. Germline assignment: CDR1 DFQATT and CDR2 SNEGSKA (reference sequence). The CDR3 consists of 17 residues. V trimming: 1 base; J trimming: 3 bases; junction bases outside the gene matches: 9. The CDR3 DNA follows: TGCAGTGCTAGAGTGACAGGGGGCAGTTTTGGCTACAATGAGCAGTTCTTC. This sequence encodes CSARVTGGSFGYNEQFF.

In its sample, this clonotype was seen a few times. This sequence joins TRBV6-1 and TRBJ1-5; possible D gene TRBD1, 6 bases. From germline, CDR1 is MNHNS and CDR2 SASEGT. Trimming left V 8 bases short and J 3 bases short, with 20 bases between. The CDR3 is made up of 16 amino acids. Here the CDR3 reads CASLETGSIDNQPQHF. CDR3 coding DNA: TGTGCCAGCCTTGAAACAGGGTCAATTGACAATCAGCCCCAGCATTTT.

This clonotype was detected only a few times. The chain couples TRBV27 to TRBJ2-3; a weak D match, TRBD2 (6 bases). This CDR3 spans 14 amino acids. Between the trimmed V and J ends, which lost 7 bases and 8 bases, there was a span of 19 bases. Germline V lookup: CDR1 MNHEY, CDR2 SMNVEV (reference sequence). The CDR3 DNA reads TGTGCCAGCATTCTTGCAGTCGGCGGGGCTACGCAGTATTTT. The encoded protein is CASILAVGGATQYF.

This clonotype was seen only a few times. The chain links TRBV5-4 to TRBJ1-6; D gene ambiguous. Trimming pared 9 bases from V and 6 bases from J, leaving 10 bases between. The CDR3 is 12 residues long. The V gene's germline CDR1 is SGHNT and CDR2 YYREEE (reference sequence). The CDR3 sequence: CATGGSNSPLHF. CDR3 nucleotide sequence: TGTGCCACGGGAGGGAGTAATTCACCCCTCCACTTT.

The V and J genes are TRBV7-3 and TRBJ2-1; 11 bases line up with TRBD2. This CDR3 spans 15 amino acids. The V gene's germline CDR1 is SGHTA and CDR2 FQGTGA. The J segment lost 4 bases and the V segment lost 5 bases, leaving 4 bases of the junction unmatched. CDR3 residues: CASSVTSGGYNEQFF. CDR3 in DNA: TGTGCCAGCAGCGTCACTAGCGGGGGATACAATGAGCAGTTCTTC.

The V call is TRBV10-1, the J call TRBJ2-5; no clear D. Germline V gene lookup returns CDR1 WNHNN and CDR2 SYGVQD (reference sequence). Trimming stripped 6 bases from V and 3 bases from J, with 11 bases between. The CDR3 covers 13 residues. The CDR3 DNA is TGCGCCAGCAGCGCGAGTGGGGAAGAGACCCAGTACTTC. Residues: CASSASGEETQYF.

The chain employs TRBV20-1 and TRBJ1-4; perhaps TRBD1 as D (5 bases). The V end lost 5 bases, the J end lost 8 bases, and 18 bases lay between the germline ends. Germline CDR1 reads DFQATT; CDR2 reads SNEGSKA (reference sequence). The CDR3 has 14 residues. CDR3 residues: CSAPEYGGNEKLFF. The CDR3 DNA follows: TGCAGTGCTCCCGAATATGGGGGAAACGAAAAACTGTTTTTT.

The rearrangement links TRBV6-1 to TRBJ2-3; 11 bases align to TRBD2. This CDR3 is 16 amino acids long. From germline, CDR1 is MNHNS and CDR2 SASEGT. The V and J ends lost 2 bases and 3 bases, in that order; junction bases with no gene match: 4. In DNA form, the CDR3 reads TGTGCCAGCAGTGAAATTAGCGGGGGGGGTACAGATACGCAGTATTTT. This sequence encodes CASSEISGGGTDTQYF.

The chain has TRBV6-1 and TRBJ1-1, with D unclear. In germline, CDR1 is MNHNS, CDR2 SASEGT. This CDR3 is 12 amino acids long. V dropped 8 bases and J dropped 0 bases, with 7 bases sitting between them. The CDR3 is CASLTMNTEAFF. The CDR3, as DNA: TGTGCCAGCCTGACCATGAACACTGAAGCTTTCTTT.

The rearrangement uses TRBV5-8 and TRBJ1-3; D possibly corresponds to TRBD1 (5 bases). CDR3 size: 16 residues. Germline CDR1 reads SGHTS; CDR2 reads YDEGEE. Trimming pared 3 bases from V and 2 bases from J, leaving 15 bases between. The CDR3 sequence is CASSWGTGLTGNTIYF. As DNA, the CDR3 is TGTGCCAGCAGCTGGGGCACAGGCCTCACTGGAAACACCATATATTTT.

The chain is built from TRBV20-1 and TRBJ2-7; 11 bases agree with TRBD2. The CDR3 covers 13 residues. Germline V gene sequence: CDR1 DFQATT, CDR2 SNEGSKA (reference sequence). This CDR3 reads CSASGTSGYEQYF. DNA for the CDR3: TGCAGCGCCTCCGGGACTAGCGGCTACGAGCAGTACTTC.

This chain uses TRBV6-1 with TRBJ1-2; D might be TRBD1 (5 bases). V lost 7 bases to trimming and J lost 5 bases, with 14 bases between them. The CDR3 consists of 13 residues. Germline CDR1 and CDR2: MNHNS and SASEGT. The CDR3 DNA reads as TGTGCCAGCACAAACCGGGGGAGGTATGGCTACACCTTC. Protein: CASTNRGRYGYTF.

The chain employs TRBV20-1 and TRBJ2-5; 8 bases map to TRBD2. CDR3 length: 13 residues. From germline, CDR1 is DFQATT and CDR2 SNEGSKA (reference sequence). V lost 3 bases, J lost 5 bases, and 5 bases stayed unmatched. CDR3 sequence (DNA): TGCAGTGCTAGCGGGGGGGCGGTGGAGACCCAGTACTTC. Translated, it gives CSASGGAVETQYF.

In this sample, this clonotype turned up a few times. The chain uses TRBV6-1 and TRBJ2-1; TRBD1 agrees at 7 bases. With 5 bases clipped from V and 2 bases from J, the junction kept 6 bases outside the gene matches. The CDR3 loop spans 15 amino acids. Germline V gene sequence: CDR1 MNHNS, CDR2 SASEGT. The CDR3 is CASSPRGQTYNEQFF. The CDR3 nucleotides are TGTGCCAGCAGTCCAAGGGGACAGACCTACAATGAGCAGTTCTTC.